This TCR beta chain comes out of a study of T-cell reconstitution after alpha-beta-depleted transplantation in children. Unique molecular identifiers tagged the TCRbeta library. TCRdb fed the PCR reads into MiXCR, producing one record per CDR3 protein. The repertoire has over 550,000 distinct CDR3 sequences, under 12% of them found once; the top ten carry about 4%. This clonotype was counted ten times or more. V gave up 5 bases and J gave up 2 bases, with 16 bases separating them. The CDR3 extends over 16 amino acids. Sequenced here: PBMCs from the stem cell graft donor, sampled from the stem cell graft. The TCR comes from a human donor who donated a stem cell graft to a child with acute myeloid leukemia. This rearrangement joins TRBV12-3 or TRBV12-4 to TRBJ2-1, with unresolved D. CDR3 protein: CASSRVGNKAYNEQFF. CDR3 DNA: TGTGCCAGCAGTCGGGTAGGGAACAAAGCCTACAATGAGCAGTTCTTC.